This TCR beta chain was recovered during a study of post-analysis software for immune sequencing data. The table lists this clonotype with a count of one. Its antigen is still unknown. V lost 4 bases and J lost 0; bases outside the gene matches: 7. CDR1 and CDR2 (germline): SGHRS, YFSETQ. The CDR3 length is 16 residues. General study findings and limits: The five TRBV segments detected at higher frequency in patients than in controls included TRBV5-6, TRBV5-1 and TRBV20-1. Controls showed significantly higher normalized Chao1 diversity than did multiple sclerosis patients. Samples prepared in the same batch strongly co-clustered by F measure.

The authors incorporated unique molecular identifiers into the TCR beta cDNA libraries. Each CDR3 protein is one row after TCRdb ran MiXCR on the PCR reads. The table records hundreds of thousands of distinct CDR3 sequences, 40% to 50% of them present only once. This clonotype was sampled from a girl between 5 and 17 years old with multiple sclerosis. The chain has TRBV5-1 and TRBJ2-1, with 7 bases identical to TRBD1. What was sequenced was blood. The CDR3 reads CASSQARQGSYNEQFF. CDR3 nucleotides: TGCGCCAGCAGCCAAGCCCGACAGGGCTCCTACAATGAGCAGTTCTTC.